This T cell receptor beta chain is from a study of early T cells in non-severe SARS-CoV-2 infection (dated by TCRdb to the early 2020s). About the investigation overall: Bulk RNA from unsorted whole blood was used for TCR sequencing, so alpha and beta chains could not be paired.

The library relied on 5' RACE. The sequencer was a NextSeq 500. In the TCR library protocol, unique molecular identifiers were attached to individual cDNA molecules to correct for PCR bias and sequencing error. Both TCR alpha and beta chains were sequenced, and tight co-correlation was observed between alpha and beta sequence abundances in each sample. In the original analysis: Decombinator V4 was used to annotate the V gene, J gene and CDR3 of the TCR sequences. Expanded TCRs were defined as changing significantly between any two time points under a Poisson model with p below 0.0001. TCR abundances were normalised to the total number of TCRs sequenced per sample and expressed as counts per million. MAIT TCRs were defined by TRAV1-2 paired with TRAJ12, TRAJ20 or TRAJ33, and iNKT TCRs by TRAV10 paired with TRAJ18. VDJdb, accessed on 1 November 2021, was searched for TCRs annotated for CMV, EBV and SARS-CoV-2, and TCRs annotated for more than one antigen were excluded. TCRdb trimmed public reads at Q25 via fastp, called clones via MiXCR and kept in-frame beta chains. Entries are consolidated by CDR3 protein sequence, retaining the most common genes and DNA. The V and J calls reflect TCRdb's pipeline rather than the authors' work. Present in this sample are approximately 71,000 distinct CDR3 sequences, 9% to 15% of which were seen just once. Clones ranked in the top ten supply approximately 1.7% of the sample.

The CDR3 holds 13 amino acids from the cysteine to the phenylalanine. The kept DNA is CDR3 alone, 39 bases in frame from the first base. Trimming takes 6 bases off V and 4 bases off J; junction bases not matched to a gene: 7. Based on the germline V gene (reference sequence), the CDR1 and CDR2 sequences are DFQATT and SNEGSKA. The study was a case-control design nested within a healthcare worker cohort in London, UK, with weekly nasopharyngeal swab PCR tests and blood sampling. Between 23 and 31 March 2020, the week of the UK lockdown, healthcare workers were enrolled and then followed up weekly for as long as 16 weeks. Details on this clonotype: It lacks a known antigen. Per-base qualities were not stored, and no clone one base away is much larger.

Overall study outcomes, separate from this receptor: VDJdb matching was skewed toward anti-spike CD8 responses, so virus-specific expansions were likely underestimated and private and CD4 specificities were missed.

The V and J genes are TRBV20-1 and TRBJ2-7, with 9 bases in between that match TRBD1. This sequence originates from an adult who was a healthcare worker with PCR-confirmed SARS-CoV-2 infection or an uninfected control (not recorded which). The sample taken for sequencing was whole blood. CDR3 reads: CSAPGQGKYEQYF. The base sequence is TGCAGTGCCCCGGGACAGGGAAAGTACGAGCAGTACTTC.